These 14 T cell receptor beta chains were sequenced from one sample in a study of cytomegalovirus exposure and HLA in healthy donors. Assay used: immunoSEQ multiplex PCR; TCRdb lists only in-frame clones, some missing. The data contain 100,000 to 150,000 clones, 80% to 90% of them singletons. The sample was PBMCs. All receptors derive from a woman under 30 in good health and CMV-seronegative.

CDR3 sequence reads: CASSQATGTVRQETQYF. DNA for the CDR3: TGCGCCAGCAGCCAAGCAACTGGGACAGTGCGCCAAGAGACCCAGTACTTC. The chain employs TRBV4-1 and TRBJ2-5, with TRBD1 matching 7 bases. CDR1 is MGHRA and CDR2 is YSYEKL in the germline V gene. J lost 1 base, V lost 1 base, and 9 bases had no gene match. The length of the CDR3 is 17 residues.

The chain carries TRBV19 and TRBJ1-1; D is unclear. The CDR3 consists of 15 residues. V gave up 11 bases and J gave up 0 bases, with 19 bases separating them. Germline lookup yields CDR1 LNHDA and CDR2 SQIVND (reference sequence). In nucleotides, the CDR3 is TGTGCCGTTCGCCGGCGGCGGCGGGTGAACACTGAAGCTTTCTTT. Its protein is CAVRRRRRVNTEAFF.

This clone has only a few counts. This CDR3 is CAISESDTAGYEQYF. For the CDR3, the DNA is TGTGCCATCAGTGAGTCGGACACCGCGGGATACGAGCAGTACTTC. J is TRBJ2-7 and V is TRBV10-3; tentative D call: TRBD2 (6 bases). This CDR3 comprises 15 residues. Trimming left V 0 bases short and J 4 bases short, with 13 bases between. Germline CDR1 and CDR2: ENHRY and SYGVKD.

The chain links TRBV11-2 to TRBJ2-1; 10 bases match TRBD2. CDR1 and CDR2 (germline): SGHAT, FQNNGV. The CDR3 extends over 17 amino acids. Trimming took 4 bases from V and 0 from J; bases not matched to a gene: 6. This CDR3 reads CASSSGLAADSYNEQFF. The DNA for the CDR3 is TGTGCCAGCAGCTCCGGACTAGCGGCAGACTCCTACAATGAGCAGTTCTTC.

The rearrangement joins TRBV7-2 to TRBJ2-5; 9 bases are a match to TRBD2. Germline CDR1 SGHTA, CDR2 FQGNSA. This CDR3 comprises 19 residues. Unmatched junction bases numbered 17, after V lost 5 bases and J lost 1 base. The CDR3 DNA is TGTGCCAGCAGCCCCGGCCTCCCCCGACTAGCGGAAATCCAAGAGACCCAGTACTTC. This translates into CASSPGLPRLAEIQETQYF.

The chain combines TRBV6-5 with TRBJ2-2; weak D call: TRBD1 (5 bases). Germline values: CDR1 MNHEY, CDR2 SVGAGI. Deletions cut 8 bases from V and 3 bases from J, with 16 bases between. The CDR3 has 15 residues. The CDR3 spells CASGNQQDYTGELFF. The DNA of the CDR3 is TGTGCCAGCGGTAACCAACAGGATTACACCGGGGAGCTGTTTTTT.

Only a few counts were recorded for this clone. This chain links TRBV27 with TRBJ1-5, with D uncertain. The germline V and J ends were trimmed by 5 bases and 3 bases, with 17 bases remaining between them. There are 16 residues in the CDR3. Germline V gene lookup returns CDR1 MNHEY and CDR2 SMNVEV (reference sequence). CDR3: CASSPLVSGDNQPQHF. The CDR3 DNA is TGTGCCAGCAGTCCACTTGTAAGCGGTGACAATCAGCCCCAGCATTTT.

In DNA form, the CDR3 reads TGTGCCATCAGCGACGGGGGATCGGGGACCTACGAGCAGTACTTC. It is translated as CAISDGGSGTYEQYF. The V and J genes are TRBV10-3 and TRBJ2-7; TRBD2 is a possible D gene (6 bases). Germline lookup yields CDR1 ENHRY and CDR2 SYGVKD. The CDR3 has 15 residues. Deletions cut 6 bases from V and 2 bases from J, with 17 bases between.

The J gene is TRBJ1-4, the V gene TRBV2; the D gene is possibly TRBD1 (6 bases). CDR3 size: 12 residues. The germline gives CDR1 SNHLY, CDR2 FYNNEI. Trimming pared 5 bases from V and 8 bases from J, leaving 9 bases between. The CDR3 is CASSWTVEKLFF. The CDR3 nucleotides are TGTGCCAGCAGTTGGACAGTCGAAAAACTGTTTTTT.

The J gene is TRBJ2-1, the V gene TRBV7-9, with TRBD2 matching 11 bases. The germline V gene encodes CDR1 SEHNR and CDR2 FQNEAQ (reference sequence). CDR3 size: 15 residues. V shed 5 bases and J 9 bases; nucleotides not matched to a gene: 9. The CDR3 region is CASSHSGGDRREQFF. The CDR3 bases are TGTGCCAGCAGCCATAGCGGGGGGGATCGGCGTGAGCAGTTCTTC.

The J gene is TRBJ1-2, the V gene TRBV7-9, with D perhaps TRBD1 (6 bases). The CDR3 contains 13 residues. CDR1 is SEHNR and CDR2 is FQNEAQ in the germline V gene (reference sequence). The V end lost 3 bases, the J end lost 8 bases, and 13 bases lay between the germline ends. The CDR3 DNA is TGTGCCAGCAGCTTTGAGGCAGGGGCCGGCTACACCTTC. Its translation: CASSFEAGAGYTF. Looking up the rest from reference TRBV7-9 and TRBJ1-2 gives the full variable domain: DTGVSQNPRHKITKRGQNVTFRCDPISEHNRLYWYRQTLGQGPEFLTYFQNEAQLEKSRLLSDRFSAERPKGSFSTLEIQRTEQGDSAMYLCASSFEAGAGYTFGSGTRLTVV.

The rearrangement joins TRBV5-1 to TRBJ2-2; 7 bases match TRBD2. V lost 0 bases, J lost 5 bases, and 4 bases stayed unmatched. Germline assignment: CDR1 SGHRS and CDR2 YFSETQ. There are 15 residues in the CDR3. CDR3 residues: CASSLAGTTTGELFF. The CDR3 nucleotides read TGCGCCAGCAGCTTGGCAGGGACTACGACCGGGGAGCTGTTTTTT.

V usage is TRBV6-5 and J usage is TRBJ1-2; the D gene is possibly TRBD1 (6 bases). The CDR3 runs 14 residues. The V end lost 0 bases, the J end lost 6 bases, and 11 bases lay between the germline ends. Germline-derived CDR1 and CDR2 are MNHEY and SVGAGI. CDR3 DNA: TGTGCCAGCAGTTACTCCCTGACAGGTGATGGCTACACCTTC. This encodes CASSYSLTGDGYTF.

The rearrangement joins TRBV19 to TRBJ1-1; D not resolved. CDR3 length: 14 residues. The germline V and J ends were trimmed by 9 bases and 0 bases, with 14 bases remaining between them. Germline-derived CDR1 and CDR2 are LNHDA and SQIVND (reference sequence). In DNA form, the CDR3 reads TGTGCCAGCAAGACACAGTATGTGAACACTGAAGCTTTCTTT. Translation gives CASKTQYVNTEAFF.